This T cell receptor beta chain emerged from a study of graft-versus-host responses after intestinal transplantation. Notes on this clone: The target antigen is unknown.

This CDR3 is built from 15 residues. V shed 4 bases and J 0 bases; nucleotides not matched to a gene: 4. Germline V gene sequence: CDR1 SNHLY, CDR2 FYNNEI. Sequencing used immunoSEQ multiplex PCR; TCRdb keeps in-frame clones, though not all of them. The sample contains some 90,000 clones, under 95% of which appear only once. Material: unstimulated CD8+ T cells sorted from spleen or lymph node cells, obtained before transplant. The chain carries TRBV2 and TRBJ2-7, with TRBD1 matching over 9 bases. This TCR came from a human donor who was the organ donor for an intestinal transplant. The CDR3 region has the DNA TGTGCCAGCAGTGTAGGACAGGGGAGCTCCTACGAGCAGTACTTC. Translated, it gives CASSVGQGSSYEQYF. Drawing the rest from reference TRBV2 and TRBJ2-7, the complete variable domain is EPEVTQTPSHQVTQMGQEVILRCVPISNHLYFYWYRQILGQKVEFLVSFYNNEISEKSEIFDDQFSVERPDGSNFTLKIRSTKLEDSAMYFCASSVGQGSSYEQYFGPGTRLTVT.